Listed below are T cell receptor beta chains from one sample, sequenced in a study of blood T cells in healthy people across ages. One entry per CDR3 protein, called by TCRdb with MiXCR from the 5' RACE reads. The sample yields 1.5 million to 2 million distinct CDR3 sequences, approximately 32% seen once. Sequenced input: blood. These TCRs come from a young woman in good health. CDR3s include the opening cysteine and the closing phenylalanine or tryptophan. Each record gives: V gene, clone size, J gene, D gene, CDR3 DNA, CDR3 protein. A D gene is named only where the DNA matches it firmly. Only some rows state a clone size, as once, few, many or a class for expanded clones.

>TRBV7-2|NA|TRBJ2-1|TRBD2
TGTGCCAGCAGCTCTCCCCCCGGGACTAGCGGGAGATTTGAGCAGTTCTTC
CASSSPPGTSGRFEQFF
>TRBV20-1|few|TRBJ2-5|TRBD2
TGCAGTGCTGTCGAGCGGGGTAAAGAGACCCAGTACTTC
CSAVERGKETQYF
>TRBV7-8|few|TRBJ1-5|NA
TGTGCCAGCAGCTCGGGGGGGGCCCGACAGCCCCAGCATTTT
CASSSGGARQPQHF
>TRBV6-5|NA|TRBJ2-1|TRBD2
TGTGTGACGCGGGAGGATTCGGGCAATGAGCAGTTCTTC
CVTREDSGNEQFF
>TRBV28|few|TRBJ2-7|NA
TGTGCCAGCAGTTTGGATGGACAGACCCTGGGATCCTACGAGCAGTACTTC
CASSLDGQTLGSYEQYF
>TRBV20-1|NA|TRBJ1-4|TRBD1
TGCAGTGCTCTAAACAGGGGCGGGAACGAAAAGCTGTTTTTT
CSALNRGGNEKLFF
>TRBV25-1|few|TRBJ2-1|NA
TGTGCCAGCAGTCAATGGCGGGGCCCAACCAATGAGCAGTTCTTC
CASSQWRGPTNEQFF
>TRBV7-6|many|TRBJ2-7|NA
TGTGCCAGCAGTCAAAGAGAGGGGGGCTACGAGCAGTACTTC
CASSQREGGYEQYF
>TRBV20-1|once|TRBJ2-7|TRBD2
TGCAGTGCTCTTGAGCGGGGAACTTACAATGAGCGGTACTTC
CSALERGTYNERYF
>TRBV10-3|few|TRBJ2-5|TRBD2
TGTGCCTCTAGCGGCACGGGCTGGGGGGAGACCCAGTACTTC
CASSGTGWGETQYF
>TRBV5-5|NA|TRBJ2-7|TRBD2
TGTGCCAGCAGCTTGGTGTCTAGCGGGAGGGCCCCGTACGAGCAGTACTTC
CASSLVSSGRAPYEQYF
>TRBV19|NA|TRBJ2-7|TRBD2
TGTGCCAGTAGTATAGAGGGAGCGGGGTCTTCCGAGCAGTACTTC
CASSIEGAGSSEQYF
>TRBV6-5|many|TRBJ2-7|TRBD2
TGTGCCAGCAGCCGGGGGGGAGAATACGAGCAGTACTTC
CASSRGGEYEQYF
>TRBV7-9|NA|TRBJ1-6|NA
TGTGCCAGCAGCTTGGAGGACCGCGCCTATAATTCACCCCTCCACTTT
CASSLEDRAYNSPLHF
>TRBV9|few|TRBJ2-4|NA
TGTGCCAGCAGCGTAGCTGGTCCAGCGATGGGCAAAAACATTCAGTACTTC
CASSVAGPAMGKNIQYF
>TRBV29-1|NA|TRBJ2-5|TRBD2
TGCAGCGGGGAGGGACTAGCGGGAGGGTGGGAGACCCAGTACTTC
CSGEGLAGGWETQYF
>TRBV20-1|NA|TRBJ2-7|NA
TGCAGTGCTAGAGGACGGAGCGGAAACTACGAGCAGTACTTC
CSARGRSGNYEQYF
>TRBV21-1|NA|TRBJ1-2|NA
TGTGCCAGCAGCAAAGCCCCCGGGGCCAATGGCTACACCTTC
CASSKAPGANGYTF
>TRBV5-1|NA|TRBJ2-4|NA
TGCGCCAGCAGCTTGGCTGGGGCCGAGGCCAAAAACATTCAGTACTTC
CASSLAGAEAKNIQYF
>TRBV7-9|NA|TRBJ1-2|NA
TGTGCCAGCAGCTTAGAAGGGCCAGCCTATGGCTACACCTTC
CASSLEGPAYGYTF
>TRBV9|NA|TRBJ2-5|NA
TGTGCCGGCAGCTCCCAACAGGGTTACCAAGAGACCCAGTACTTC
CAGSSQQGYQETQYF
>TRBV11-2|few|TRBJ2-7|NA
TGTGCCAGCAGCCGAAGGACTAAGGGACAGCCTTTCTACGAGCAGTACTTC
CASSRRTKGQPFYEQYF